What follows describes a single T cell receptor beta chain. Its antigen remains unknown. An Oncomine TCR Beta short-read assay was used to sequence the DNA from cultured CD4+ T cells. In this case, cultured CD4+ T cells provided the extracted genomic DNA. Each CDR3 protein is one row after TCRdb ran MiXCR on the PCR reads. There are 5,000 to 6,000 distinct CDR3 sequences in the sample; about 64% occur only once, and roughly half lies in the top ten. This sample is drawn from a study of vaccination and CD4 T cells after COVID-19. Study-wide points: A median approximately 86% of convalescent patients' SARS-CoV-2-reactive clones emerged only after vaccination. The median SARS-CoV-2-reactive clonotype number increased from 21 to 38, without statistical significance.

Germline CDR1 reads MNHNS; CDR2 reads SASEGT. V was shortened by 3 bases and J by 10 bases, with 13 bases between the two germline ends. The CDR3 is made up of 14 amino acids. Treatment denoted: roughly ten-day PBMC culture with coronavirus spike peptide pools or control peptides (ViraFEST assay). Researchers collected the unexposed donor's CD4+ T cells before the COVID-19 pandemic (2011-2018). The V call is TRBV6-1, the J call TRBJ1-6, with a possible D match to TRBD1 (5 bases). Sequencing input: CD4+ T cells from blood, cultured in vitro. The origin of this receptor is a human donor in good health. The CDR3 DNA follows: TGTGCCAGCAGTGATTGGGACGTCGGATCACCCCTCCACTTT. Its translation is CASSDWDVGSPLHF.